This TCR beta chain was identified during a study of shared clonotypes between healthy human individuals. Whole-study context: Used for every donor were three CD4 naive, three CD4 memory, two CD8 naive and one CD8 memory plate. Study results and limitations: Between a handful of donors, naive CD4 clonotypes were shared at a level of about 5%.

The protocol was immunoSEQ multiplex PCR, while the TCRdb copy is restricted to in-frame clones and leaves out a portion. The sample carries around 2,000,000 clones, 90% to 95% recorded once. Only CD45RO-negative cells positively selected for CCR7 counted as naive CD8 cells, so terminally differentiated effector memory CD45RA+ cells were excluded. With regard to this clone: As yet, its antigen is unknown.

Germline CDR1 reads SGHVS; CDR2 reads FNYEAQ. The ends lost 5 bases at V and 2 bases at J; junction bases unmatched: 15. This CDR3 has 18 residues. This sequence joins TRBV7-6 and TRBJ2-1; 7 bases agree with TRBD2. This TCR came from a man aged 18 to 29 in good health. Some clones in this sample may be carry-over from other donors' samples. The sequencing sample was made of naive CD8+ T cells from PBMCs. This CDR3 is CASSRGGSSPGPYNEQFF. The CDR3 DNA sequence: TGTGCCAGCAGCCGTGGCGGGAGTTCCCCTGGCCCCTACAATGAGCAGTTCTTC. Full variable domain (outside the CDR3, taken from reference TRBV7-6 and TRBJ2-1): GAGVSQSPRYKVTKRGQDVALRCDPISGHVSLYWYRQALGQGPEFLTYFNYEAQQDKSGLPNDRFSAERPEGSISTLTIQRTEQRDSAMYRCASSRGGSSPGPYNEQFFGPGTRLTVL.